The 20 T cell receptor beta chains in this list originate from one sample, sequenced in a study of graft-versus-host responses after intestinal transplantation (TCRdb year 2021). The antigens of these receptors remain unknown. Receptor amplification or capture employed the immunoSEQ multiplex PCR assay. As stored in TCRdb, this immuneACCESS dataset retains in-frame rearrangements with V and J assigned. A fraction of the clones does not appear; measured against another copy, unresolved V genes explain less than half of the discrepancy, and the remainder lacks a known reason. The sample records about 88,000 clones, 85% to 95% of which are singletons. The ten largest clones take up about 0.2% of the sample. Taken with the paper, the label for time point translates to: cells obtained before transplantation from donor or recipient. Material: unstimulated CD4+ T cells sorted from spleen or lymph node cells, obtained before transplant. The receptors derive from a human donor who was the organ donor for an intestinal transplant.

The V and J genes are TRBV5-1 and TRBJ1-3; the D gene is possibly TRBD1 (6 bases). This CDR3 is 14 amino acids long. V was pared by 3 bases and J by 4 bases, with 11 bases between. CDR1 is SGHRS and CDR2 is YFSETQ in the germline V gene. Here the CDR3 reads CASSSGTPGNTIYF. CDR3 coding DNA: TGCGCCAGCAGCTCCGGGACACCCGGAAACACCATATATTTT.

The CDR3 spells CASSSTGGGSRAEQYF. The CDR3 region has the DNA TGTGCCAGCAGCTCTACCGGGGGCGGATCCCGGGCCGAGCAGTACTTC. The genes are TRBV11-1 and TRBJ2-7; the D gene could be TRBD1 or TRBD2 (6 bases each). This CDR3 region has 16 residues. V lost 4 bases and J 6 bases, leaving 22 bases between the germline ends. Germline V gene data show CDR1 as SGHAT and CDR2 as FQDESV (reference sequence).

The rearrangement links TRBV28 to TRBJ2-6, with 8 bases matching TRBD1. Looked up from germline, CDR1 is MDHEN and CDR2 is SYDVKM. CDR3 length equals 18 residues. J lost 0 bases, V lost 6 bases, and 10 bases had no gene match. The CDR3 sequence is CASRAGGATLSGANVLTF. CDR3 sequence (DNA): TGTGCCAGCAGGGCAGGGGGCGCCACGCTCTCTGGGGCCAACGTCCTGACTTTC.

The J gene is TRBJ2-5, the V gene TRBV5-1; D perhaps matches TRBD1 (6 bases). The length of the CDR3 is 14 residues. Germline lookup yields CDR1 SGHRS and CDR2 YFSETQ. The V end lost 5 bases, the J end lost 1 base, and 12 bases lay between the germline ends. The CDR3 spells CASRATDSQETQYF. The CDR3 DNA reads as TGCGCCAGCAGGGCAACGGACAGCCAAGAGACCCAGTACTTC.

CDR3 DNA: TGTGCCAGCAGTTGGGACGGCATAAGTAATCAGCCCCAGCATTTT. Protein product: CASSWDGISNQPQHF. The chain is built from TRBV27 and TRBJ1-5; D might be TRBD1 (5 bases). The germline V gene encodes CDR1 MNHEY and CDR2 SMNVEV (reference sequence). CDR3 size: 15 residues. Between the trimmed V and J ends, which lost 4 bases and 4 bases, there was a span of 14 bases.

The V and J genes are TRBV4-3 and TRBJ2-1; no firm D call. There are 15 residues in the CDR3. The V gene's germline CDR1 is LGHNA and CDR2 YSLEER. The ends were cut back, 4 bases at V and 4 bases at J, with 14 bases in the middle. The CDR3 is CASSPRTTLYNEQFF. In nucleotides, the CDR3 is TGCGCCAGCAGCCCGCGGACCACACTTTACAATGAGCAGTTCTTC.

V and J are TRBV27 and TRBJ1-2; TRBD1 matches 8 bases. The CDR3 sequence is 18 residues long. CDR1 and CDR2 (germline): MNHEY, SMNVEV (reference sequence). Trimming at V came to 0 bases and at J to 4 bases, leaving 13 bases not matched to a gene. The CDR3 is CASSLSITTGGHSYGYTF. CDR3 sequence (DNA): TGTGCCAGCAGTTTATCAATAACAACAGGGGGGCACTCCTATGGCTACACCTTC.

The chain employs TRBV6-5 and TRBJ1-6; 7 bases line up with TRBD1. This CDR3 is built from 15 residues. The J segment lost 3 bases and the V segment lost 7 bases, leaving 6 bases of the junction unmatched. Germline CDR1 MNHEY, CDR2 SVGAGI. The CDR3 protein is CASKKGAGYNSPLHF. For the CDR3, the DNA is TGTGCCAGCAAGAAGGGGGCGGGCTATAATTCACCCCTCCACTTT.

The V and J genes are TRBV14 and TRBJ2-5; no definite D call. Gene TRBJ2-7 matches the end of the DNA better, so the J call may be wrong. CDR3 length: 15 amino acids. Germline V gives CDR1 SGHDN, CDR2 FVKESK. Written as DNA, the CDR3 is TGTGCCAGCAGCGATACGACCCGACGAAGATACGAGCAGTACTTC. The encoded protein is CASSDTTRRRYEQYF.

The chain is built from TRBV28 and TRBJ1-2, with 7 nucleotides matching TRBD1. Germline CDR1 reads MDHEN; CDR2 reads SYDVKM. V gave up 4 bases and J gave up 8 bases; unmatched junction bases: 13. The CDR3 consists of 15 residues. CDR3 amino acids: CASSSPGGDIKGYTF. DNA for the CDR3: TGTGCCAGCAGTTCACCAGGGGGGGACATTAAAGGCTACACCTTC.

The CDR3: CASSQGQARTDTQYF. CDR3 sequence (DNA): TGTGCCAGCAGCCAAGGACAGGCGCGCACAGATACGCAGTATTTT. The rearrangement joins TRBV7-7 to TRBJ2-3, with 7 nucleotides matching TRBD1. V lost 5 bases to trimming and J lost 1 base; unmatched junction nucleotides: 6. The CDR3 length is 15 residues. CDR1 is SSHAT, CDR2 FNYEAQ, per germline (reference sequence).

The J gene is TRBJ1-2, the V gene TRBV28; TRBD1 agrees at 9 bases. J gave up 2 bases and V 6 bases, and 7 bases lay outside the gene matches. Germline CDR1 and CDR2: MDHEN and SYDVKM. The CDR3 spans 15 residues. CDR3 sequence reads: CASSDRDRANYGYTF. CDR3 coding DNA: TGTGCCAGCAGCGATCGGGACAGGGCCAACTATGGCTACACCTTC.

The J gene is TRBJ1-5, the V gene TRBV6-6; D ambiguous. The CDR3 contains 15 residues. The V end lost 10 bases, the J end lost 4 bases, and 20 bases lay between the germline ends. Germline CDR1 MNHNY, CDR2 SVGAGI (reference sequence). CDR3 coding DNA: TGTGCCACCTTAGGTCAAGCCTGGGGAAATCAGCCCCAGCATTTT. It yields the protein CATLGQAWGNQPQHF.

J is TRBJ2-7 and V is TRBV5-6; D gene ambiguous. Trimming took 4 bases from V and 1 from J, leaving 6 bases between them. Germline CDR1 SGHDT, CDR2 YYEEEE. This CDR3 contains 12 residues. The CDR3 region has the DNA TGTGCCAGCAGCCGCGGATCCTACGAGCAGTACTTC. Amino acid sequence: CASSRGSYEQYF.

The gene calls are TRBV27 and TRBJ2-5; D unclear. The CDR3 consists of 14 residues. The V end lost 2 bases, the J end lost 2 bases, and 9 bases lay between the germline ends. Germline V CDR1 and CDR2: MNHEY, SMNVEV (reference sequence). Here the CDR3 reads CASSLTQNQETQYF. CDR3 DNA: TGTGCCAGCAGTTTAACACAGAATCAAGAGACCCAGTACTTC.

Concerning this clone itself: Different DNA sequences within this sample yield the same CDR3. The chain recombines TRBV6-1 with TRBJ2-7; the D gene is possibly TRBD1 (6 bases). This CDR3 comprises 14 residues. Looked up from germline, CDR1 is MNHNS and CDR2 is SASEGT. V gave up 5 bases and J gave up 7 bases, with 18 bases separating them. The CDR3 spells CASSTHLPGQEQYF. The DNA for the CDR3 is TGTGCCAGCAGTACACACCTCCCCGGACAGGAGCAGTACTTC.

The V and J genes are TRBV5-1 and TRBJ1-2; 7 nucleotides align to TRBD1. The J segment lost 2 bases and the V segment lost 0 bases, leaving 7 bases of the junction unmatched. CDR3 length equals 16 residues. The germline CDR1 and CDR2 sequences are SGHRS and YFSETQ. The CDR3 spells CASSLGDSSSNYGYTF. The CDR3 coding sequence is TGCGCCAGCAGCTTGGGGGACAGTAGTTCAAACTATGGCTACACCTTC.

The rearrangement uses TRBV4-2 and TRBJ2-5, with 8 positions matching TRBD2. This CDR3 region has 17 residues. CDR1 is LGHNA and CDR2 is YNFKEQ in the germline V gene. V lost 0 bases to trimming and J lost 3 bases; unmatched junction nucleotides: 9. The CDR3: CASSQDLLRGAKETQYF. The CDR3 DNA sequence: TGTGCCAGCAGCCAAGATTTGCTGCGGGGGGCAAAAGAGACCCAGTACTTC.

The chain uses TRBV7-3 and TRBJ2-1; 8 nucleotides agree with TRBD1. The CDR3 extends over 14 amino acids. V lost 11 bases and J lost 4; bases outside the gene matches: 10. CDR1 and CDR2 from the germline V gene are SGHTA and FQGTGA. The CDR3 nucleotides are TGTGCCGGCTCGGACAGGGTCAAGTACAATGAGCAGTTCTTC. Protein product: CAGSDRVKYNEQFF.

The V gene is TRBV4-3, the J gene TRBJ2-2; D is possibly TRBD2 (5 bases). The CDR3 has 16 amino acids. Germline V gives CDR1 LGHNA, CDR2 YSLEER. V was clipped by 2 bases and J by 4 bases, with 14 bases between them. For the CDR3, the DNA is TGCGCCAGCAGCCAAACGGGATCAAAAGCCACCGGGGAGCTGTTTTTT. It codes for CASSQTGSKATGELFF.